The 12 T cell receptor beta chains below all came from one sample that was sequenced in a study of cytotoxic CD8 clonotypes in ibrutinib-treated CLL. Assay: immunoSEQ multiplex PCR; the TCRdb copy retains only in-frame clones and omits some. The top ten hold roughly 6.4% of the sample, which has just over 200,000 clones, around 70% seen once. Specimen: PBMCs, collected after 12 months of ibrutinib treatment. The receptor source for this set is a human donor with chronic lymphocytic leukemia.

The J gene is TRBJ2-7, the V gene TRBV10-3, with 9 bases aligning to TRBD1. The V segment lost 11 bases and the J segment 3 bases; nucleotides outside the gene matches: 11. Germline V gene data show CDR1 as ENHRY and CDR2 as SYGVKD. The CDR3 has 14 residues. CDR3 in DNA: TGTGCCGTGCGTAGGACAGGGGATTTCTACGAGCAGTACTTC. This codes for CAVRRTGDFYEQYF.

This chain joins TRBV4-2 and TRBJ2-3, with 9 bases aligning to TRBD2. The J segment lost 0 bases and the V segment lost 3 bases, leaving 4 bases of the junction unmatched. The germline CDR1 and CDR2 sequences are LGHNA and YNFKEQ. The CDR3 contains 16 residues. The CDR3 region has the DNA TGTGCCAGCAGCCATCGACTAGCGGTTAGCACAGATACGCAGTATTTT. Translated, it gives CASSHRLAVSTDTQYF.

The chain carries TRBV5-1 and TRBJ2-7, with TRBD2 matching over 7 bases. The J segment lost 5 bases and the V segment lost 4 bases, leaving 9 bases of the junction unmatched. This CDR3 spans 14 amino acids. Germline V gene data show CDR1 as SGHRS and CDR2 as YFSETQ. CDR3 in amino acids: CASSLSGRGDEQYF. CDR3 coding DNA: TGCGCCAGCAGCCTATCCGGACGGGGGGACGAGCAGTACTTC.

The chain combines TRBV2 with TRBJ1-2; D not resolved. This CDR3 contains 13 residues. Germline V gives CDR1 SNHLY, CDR2 FYNNEI. The V end was cut by 4 bases, the J end by 1 base, with 7 bases between. The CDR3 sequence: CASSGLRNYGYTF. For the CDR3, the DNA is TGTGCCAGCAGTGGACTACGTAACTATGGCTACACCTTC.

This chain uses TRBV28 with TRBJ2-7; unclear D gene. V dropped 7 bases and J dropped 2 bases, with 12 bases sitting between them. Germline V lookup: CDR1 MDHEN, CDR2 SYDVKM. This CDR3 has 13 residues. CDR3: CASKYGQPYEQYF. CDR3 DNA sequence: TGTGCCAGCAAATACGGGCAACCCTACGAGCAGTACTTC.

The chain couples TRBV30 to TRBJ1-2; D gene ambiguous. This CDR3 is built from 13 residues. The germline V gene encodes CDR1 GTSNPN and CDR2 SVGIG (reference sequence). V lost 4 bases, J lost 3 bases, and 12 bases lay in between. Here the CDR3 DNA reads TGTGCCTGGAAGGACCCGCCGGACTATGGCTACACCTTC. This translates into CAWKDPPDYGYTF.

The V call is TRBV6-5, the J call TRBJ2-6; maybe TRBD2 (6 bases). The germline V and J ends were trimmed by 8 bases and 3 bases, with 14 bases remaining between them. This CDR3 is 15 amino acids long. Looked up from germline, CDR1 is MNHEY and CDR2 is SVGAGI. CDR3 nucleotide sequence: TGTGCCAGCGGCCGCGGGGTTCTTGGGGCCAACGTCCTGACTTTC. Its translation is CASGRGVLGANVLTF.

V gene TRBV27 combines with J gene TRBJ1-1; 7 bases map to TRBD1. The trim removed 6 bases at V and 7 bases at J, leaving 8 bases unmatched. CDR1 is MNHEY and CDR2 is SMNVEV in the germline V gene (reference sequence). This CDR3 is 13 amino acids long. The CDR3 reads CASSQQGLGEAFF. The CDR3 DNA is TGTGCCAGCAGCCAACAGGGGTTGGGTGAAGCTTTCTTT.

The chain employs TRBV28 and TRBJ2-3; a possible D gene is TRBD2 (6 bases). The CDR3 contains 15 residues. V was shortened by 5 bases and J by 7 bases, with 19 bases between the two germline ends. Germline values: CDR1 MDHEN, CDR2 SYDVKM. CDR3 protein: CASSPGGTGPHTQYF. CDR3 DNA: TGTGCCAGCAGTCCTGGAGGGACGGGACCCCATACGCAGTATTTT.

The V and J genes are TRBV7-2 and TRBJ2-3; D perhaps matches TRBD2 (6 bases). The V end was cut by 4 bases, the J end by 7 bases, with 12 bases between. Germline assignment: CDR1 SGHTA and CDR2 FQGNSA. CDR3 size: 13 residues. CDR3 bases: TGTGCCAGCAGCTCCCCGGGAGCCTATACGCAGTATTTT. Translation gives CASSSPGAYTQYF.

This clone was detected a few times. The chain joins TRBV2 to TRBJ2-7; 8 bases agree with TRBD1. V lost 6 bases and J lost 0; bases outside the gene matches: 10. CDR1 is SNHLY, CDR2 FYNNEI, per germline. The CDR3 totals 16 residues. DNA of the CDR3: TGTGCCAGCAGACACAGGGGGAACGCCTTCTCCTACGAGCAGTACTTC. Translating it yields CASRHRGNAFSYEQYF.

V and J are TRBV30 and TRBJ1-2; TRBD1 matches 8 bases. The V gene's germline CDR1 is GTSNPN and CDR2 SVGIG (reference sequence). The CDR3 contains 14 residues. The trim removed 4 bases at V and 2 bases at J, leaving 6 bases unmatched. DNA for the CDR3: TGTGCCTGGATCAGACAGGGGACCAACTATGGCTACACCTTC. This gives the protein CAWIRQGTNYGYTF.